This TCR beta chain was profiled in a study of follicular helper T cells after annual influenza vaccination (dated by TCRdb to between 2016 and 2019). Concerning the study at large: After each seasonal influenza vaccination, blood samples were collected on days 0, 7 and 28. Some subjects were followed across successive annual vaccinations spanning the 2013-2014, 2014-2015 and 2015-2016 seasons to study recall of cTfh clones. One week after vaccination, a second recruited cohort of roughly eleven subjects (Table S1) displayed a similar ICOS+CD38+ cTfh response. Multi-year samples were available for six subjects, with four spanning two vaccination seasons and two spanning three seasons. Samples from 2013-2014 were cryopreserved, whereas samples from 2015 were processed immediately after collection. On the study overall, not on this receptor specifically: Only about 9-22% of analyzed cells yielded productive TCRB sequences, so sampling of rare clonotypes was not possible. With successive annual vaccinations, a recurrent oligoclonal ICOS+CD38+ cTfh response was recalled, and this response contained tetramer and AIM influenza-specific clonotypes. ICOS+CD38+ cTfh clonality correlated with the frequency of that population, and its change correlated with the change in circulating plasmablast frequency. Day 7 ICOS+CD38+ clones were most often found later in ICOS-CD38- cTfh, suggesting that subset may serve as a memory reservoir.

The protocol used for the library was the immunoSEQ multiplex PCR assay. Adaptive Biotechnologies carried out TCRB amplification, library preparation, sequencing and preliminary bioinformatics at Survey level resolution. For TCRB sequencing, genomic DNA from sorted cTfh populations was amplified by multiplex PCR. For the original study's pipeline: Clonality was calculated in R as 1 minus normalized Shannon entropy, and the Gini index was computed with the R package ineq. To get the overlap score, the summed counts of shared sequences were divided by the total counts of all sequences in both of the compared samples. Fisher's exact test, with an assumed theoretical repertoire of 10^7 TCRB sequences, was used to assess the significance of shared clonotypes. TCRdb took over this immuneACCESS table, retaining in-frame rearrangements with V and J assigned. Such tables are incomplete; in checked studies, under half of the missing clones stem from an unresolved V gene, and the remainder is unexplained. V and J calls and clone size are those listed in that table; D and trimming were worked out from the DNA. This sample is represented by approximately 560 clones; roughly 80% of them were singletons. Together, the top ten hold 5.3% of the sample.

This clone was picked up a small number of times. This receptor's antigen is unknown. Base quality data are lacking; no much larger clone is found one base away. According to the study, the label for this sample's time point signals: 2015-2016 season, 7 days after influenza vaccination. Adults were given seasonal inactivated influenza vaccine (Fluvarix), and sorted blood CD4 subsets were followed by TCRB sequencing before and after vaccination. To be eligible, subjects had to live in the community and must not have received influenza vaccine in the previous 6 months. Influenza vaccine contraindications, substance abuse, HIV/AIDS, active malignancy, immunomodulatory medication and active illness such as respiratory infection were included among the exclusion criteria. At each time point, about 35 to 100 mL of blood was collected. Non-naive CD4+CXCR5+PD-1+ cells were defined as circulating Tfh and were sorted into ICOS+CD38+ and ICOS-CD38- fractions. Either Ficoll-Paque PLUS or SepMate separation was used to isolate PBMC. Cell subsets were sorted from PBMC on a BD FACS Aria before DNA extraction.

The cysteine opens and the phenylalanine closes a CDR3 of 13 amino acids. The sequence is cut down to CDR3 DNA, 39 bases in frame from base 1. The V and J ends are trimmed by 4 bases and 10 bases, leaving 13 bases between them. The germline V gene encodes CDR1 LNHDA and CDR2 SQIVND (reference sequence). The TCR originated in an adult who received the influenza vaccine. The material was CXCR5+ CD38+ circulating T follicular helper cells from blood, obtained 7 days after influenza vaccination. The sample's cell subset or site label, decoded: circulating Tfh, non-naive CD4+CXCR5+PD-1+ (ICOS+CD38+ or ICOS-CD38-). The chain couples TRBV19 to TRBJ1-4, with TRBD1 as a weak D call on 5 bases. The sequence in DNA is TGTGCCAGTAGTAGGACAATACGGGGAAAACTGTTTTTT. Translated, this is CASSRTIRGKLFF.